The clone carrying this TCR beta chain is a singleton in its sample. The CDR3 totals 13 residues. J lost 1 base, V lost 8 bases, and 7 bases had no gene match. Germline values: CDR1 SQVTM, CDR2 ANQGSEA. Clones were read by immunoSEQ multiplex PCR, and TCRdb kept only the in-frame ones, dropping some. The data show about 96,000 clones, about 84% seen once. The sample belongs to a study of OX40 agonist ivuxolimab in advanced cancers. Study-wide background: Enrolled patients in dose escalation had cancers that were hepatocellular carcinoma, melanoma, renal cell or head and neck cancer. Averaging about 60 years in age, with a range of roughly 20 to 90, the cohort was about 83% male.

This receptor was obtained from an adult with an advanced solid tumor such as melanoma, head and neck, liver or kidney cancer. The chain uses TRBV29-1 and TRBJ2-7, with 8 bases that match TRBD1. Sequenced here: CD4+ or CD8+ T cells sorted from blood, sampled in a trial of the OX40 agonist ivuxolimab. The CDR3 DNA is TGCAGCATAGGGACAGGCTATTCCTACGAGCAGTACTTC. This sequence encodes CSIGTGYSYEQYF.